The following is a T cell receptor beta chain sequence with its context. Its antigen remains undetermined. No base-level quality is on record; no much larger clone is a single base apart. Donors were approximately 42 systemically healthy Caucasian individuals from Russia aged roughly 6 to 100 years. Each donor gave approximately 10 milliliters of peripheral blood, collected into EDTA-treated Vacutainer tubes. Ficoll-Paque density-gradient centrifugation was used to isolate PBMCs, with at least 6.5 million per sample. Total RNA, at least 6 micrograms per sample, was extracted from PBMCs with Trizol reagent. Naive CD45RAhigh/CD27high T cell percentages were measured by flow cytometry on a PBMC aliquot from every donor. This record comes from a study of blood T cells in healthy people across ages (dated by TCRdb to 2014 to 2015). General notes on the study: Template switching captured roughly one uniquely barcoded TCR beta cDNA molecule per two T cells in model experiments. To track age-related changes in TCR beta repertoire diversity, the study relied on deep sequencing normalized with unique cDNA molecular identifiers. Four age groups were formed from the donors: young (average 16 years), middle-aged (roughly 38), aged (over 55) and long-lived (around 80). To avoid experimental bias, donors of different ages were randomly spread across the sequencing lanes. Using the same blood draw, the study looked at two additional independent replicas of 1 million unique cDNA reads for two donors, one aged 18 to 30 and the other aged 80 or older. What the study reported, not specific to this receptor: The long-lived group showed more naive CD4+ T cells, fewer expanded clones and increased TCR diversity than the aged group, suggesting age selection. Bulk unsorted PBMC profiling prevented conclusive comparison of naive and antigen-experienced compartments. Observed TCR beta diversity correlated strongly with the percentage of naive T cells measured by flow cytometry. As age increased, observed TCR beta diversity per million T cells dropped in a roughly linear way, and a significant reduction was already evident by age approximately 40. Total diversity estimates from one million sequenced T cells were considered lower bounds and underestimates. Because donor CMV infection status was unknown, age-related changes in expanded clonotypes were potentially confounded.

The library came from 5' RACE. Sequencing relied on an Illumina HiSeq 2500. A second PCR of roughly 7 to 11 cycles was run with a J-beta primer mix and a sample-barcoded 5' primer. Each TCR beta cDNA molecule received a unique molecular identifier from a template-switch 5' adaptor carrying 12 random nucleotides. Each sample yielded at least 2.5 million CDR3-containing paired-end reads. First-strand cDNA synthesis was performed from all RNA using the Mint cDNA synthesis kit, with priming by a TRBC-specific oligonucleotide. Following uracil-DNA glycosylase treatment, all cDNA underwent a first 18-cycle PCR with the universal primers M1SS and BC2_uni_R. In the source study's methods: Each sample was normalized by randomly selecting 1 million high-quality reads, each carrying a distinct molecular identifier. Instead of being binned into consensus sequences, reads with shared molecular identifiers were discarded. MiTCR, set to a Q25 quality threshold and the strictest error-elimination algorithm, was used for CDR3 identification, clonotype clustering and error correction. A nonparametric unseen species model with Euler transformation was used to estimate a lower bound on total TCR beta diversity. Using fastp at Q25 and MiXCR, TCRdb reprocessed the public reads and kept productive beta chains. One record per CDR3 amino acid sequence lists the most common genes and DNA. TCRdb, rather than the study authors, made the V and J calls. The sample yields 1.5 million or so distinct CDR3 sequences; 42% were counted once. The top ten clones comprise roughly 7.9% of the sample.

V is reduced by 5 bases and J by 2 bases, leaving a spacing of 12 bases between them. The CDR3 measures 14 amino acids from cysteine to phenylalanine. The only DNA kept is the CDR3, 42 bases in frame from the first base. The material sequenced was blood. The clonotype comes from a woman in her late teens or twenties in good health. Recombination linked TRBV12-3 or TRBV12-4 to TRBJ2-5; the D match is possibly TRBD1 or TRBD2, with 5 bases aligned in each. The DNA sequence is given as TGTGCCAGCAGTAGGGGACCGGAACAAGAGACCCAGTACTTC. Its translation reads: CASSRGPEQETQYF.